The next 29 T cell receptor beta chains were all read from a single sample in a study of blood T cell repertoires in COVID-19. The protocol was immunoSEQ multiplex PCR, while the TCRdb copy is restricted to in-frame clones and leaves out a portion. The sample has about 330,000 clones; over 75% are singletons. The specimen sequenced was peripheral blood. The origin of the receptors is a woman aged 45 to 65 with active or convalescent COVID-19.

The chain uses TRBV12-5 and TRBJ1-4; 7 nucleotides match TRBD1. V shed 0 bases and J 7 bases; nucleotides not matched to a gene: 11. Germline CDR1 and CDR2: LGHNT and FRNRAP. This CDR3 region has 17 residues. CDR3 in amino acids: CASGLVLLRTGGEKLFF. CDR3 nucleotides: TGTGCTAGTGGTTTGGTATTACTCCGGACAGGTGGTGAAAAACTGTTTTTT. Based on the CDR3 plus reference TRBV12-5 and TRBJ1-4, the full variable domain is DARVTQTPRHKVTEMGQEVTMRCQPILGHNTVFWYRQTMMQGLELLAYFRNRAPLDDSGMPKDRFSAEMPDATLATLKIQPSEPRDSAVYFCASGLVLLRTGGEKLFFGSGTQLSVL.

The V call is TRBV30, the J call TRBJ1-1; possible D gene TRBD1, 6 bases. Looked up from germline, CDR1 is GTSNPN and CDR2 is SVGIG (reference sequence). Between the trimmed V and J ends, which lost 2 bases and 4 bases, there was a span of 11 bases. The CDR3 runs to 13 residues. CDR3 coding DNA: TGTGCCTGGAGTAGGGACACGGGCACTGAAGCTTTCTTT. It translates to CAWSRDTGTEAFF.

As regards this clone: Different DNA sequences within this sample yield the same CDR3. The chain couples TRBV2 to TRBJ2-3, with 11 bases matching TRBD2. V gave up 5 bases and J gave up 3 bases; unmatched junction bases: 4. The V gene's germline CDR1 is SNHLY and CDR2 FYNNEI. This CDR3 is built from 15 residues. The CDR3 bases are TGTGCCAGCAGTCCCCGGACTAGCGGGACAGATACGCAGTATTTT. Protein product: CASSPRTSGTDTQYF.

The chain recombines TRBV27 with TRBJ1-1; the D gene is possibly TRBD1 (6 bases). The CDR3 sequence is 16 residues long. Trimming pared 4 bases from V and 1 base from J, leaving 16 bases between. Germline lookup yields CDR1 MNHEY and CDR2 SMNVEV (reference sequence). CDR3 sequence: CASSWVWAGENTEAFF. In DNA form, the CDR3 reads TGTGCCAGCAGTTGGGTTTGGGCAGGGGAGAACACTGAAGCTTTCTTT.

The CDR3 DNA reads TGTGCCAGCAGTATTCTAGGTCGCGAGCAGTACTTC. This codes for CASSILGREQYF. The chain is built from TRBV6-5 and TRBJ2-7; D ambiguous. The CDR3 has 12 residues. CDR1 is MNHEY and CDR2 is SVGAGI in the germline V gene. Trimming left V 5 bases short and J 6 bases short, with 11 bases between.

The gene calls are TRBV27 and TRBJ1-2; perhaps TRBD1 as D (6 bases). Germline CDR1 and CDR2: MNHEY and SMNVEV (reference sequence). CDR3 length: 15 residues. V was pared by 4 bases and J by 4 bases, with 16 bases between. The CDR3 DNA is TGTGCCAGCAGTTCCTCAACAGGGTTCGCCTATGGCTACACCTTC. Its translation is CASSSSTGFAYGYTF.

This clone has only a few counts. The CDR3, as DNA: TGCGCCAGCAGCTTACAGGGGGGAGATTCACCCCTCCACTTT. It yields the protein CASSLQGGDSPLHF. The V gene is TRBV5-1, the J gene TRBJ1-6; 8 bases agree with TRBD1. Trimming cost V 2 bases and J 8 bases; bases outside gene matches: 3. This CDR3 has 14 residues. Germline values: CDR1 SGHRS, CDR2 YFSETQ.

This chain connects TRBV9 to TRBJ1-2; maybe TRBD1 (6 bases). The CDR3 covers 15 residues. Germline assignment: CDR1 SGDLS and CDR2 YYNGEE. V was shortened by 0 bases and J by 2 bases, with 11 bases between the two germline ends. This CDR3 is CASSVERTANYGYTF. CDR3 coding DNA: TGTGCCAGCAGCGTAGAACGGACAGCAAACTATGGCTACACCTTC.

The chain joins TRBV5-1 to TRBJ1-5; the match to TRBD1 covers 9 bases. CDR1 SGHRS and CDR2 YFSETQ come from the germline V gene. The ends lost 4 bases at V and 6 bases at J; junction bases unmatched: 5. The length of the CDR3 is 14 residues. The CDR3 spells CASSPGQGSQPQHF. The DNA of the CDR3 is TGCGCCAGCAGCCCGGGACAGGGAAGTCAGCCCCAGCATTTT.

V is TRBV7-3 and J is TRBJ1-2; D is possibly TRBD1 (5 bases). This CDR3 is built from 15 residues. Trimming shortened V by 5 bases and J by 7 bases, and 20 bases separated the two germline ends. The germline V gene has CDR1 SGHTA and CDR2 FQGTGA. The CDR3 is CASSPRGGDHGGYTF. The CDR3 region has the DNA TGTGCCAGCAGCCCAAGGGGCGGCGATCACGGTGGCTACACCTTC. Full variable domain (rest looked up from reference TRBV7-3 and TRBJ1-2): GAGVSQTPSNKVTEKGKYVELRCDPISGHTALYWYRQSLGQGPEFLIYFQGTGAADDSGLPNDRFFAVRPEGSVSTLKIQRTERGDSAVYLCASSPRGGDHGGYTFGSGTRLTVV.

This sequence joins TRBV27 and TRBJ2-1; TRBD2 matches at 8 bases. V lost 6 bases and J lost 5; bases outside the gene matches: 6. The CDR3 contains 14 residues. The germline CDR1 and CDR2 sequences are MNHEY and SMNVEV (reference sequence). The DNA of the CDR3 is TGTGCCAGCAGGGTCGGGGGGGTCCACAATGAGCAGTTCTTC. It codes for CASRVGGVHNEQFF.

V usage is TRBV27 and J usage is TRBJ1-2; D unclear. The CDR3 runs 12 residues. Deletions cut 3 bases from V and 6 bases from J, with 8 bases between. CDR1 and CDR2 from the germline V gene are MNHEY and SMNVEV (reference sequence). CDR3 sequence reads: CASSFRGNGYTF. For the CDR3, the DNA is TGTGCCAGCAGTTTCCGGGGAAATGGCTACACCTTC.

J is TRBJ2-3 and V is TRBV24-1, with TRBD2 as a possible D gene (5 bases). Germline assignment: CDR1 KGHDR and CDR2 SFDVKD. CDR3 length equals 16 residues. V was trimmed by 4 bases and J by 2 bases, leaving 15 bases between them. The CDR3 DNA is TGTGCCACCAGTGACCCCTCTCCGGGGATCACAGATACGCAGTATTTT. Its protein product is CATSDPSPGITDTQYF.

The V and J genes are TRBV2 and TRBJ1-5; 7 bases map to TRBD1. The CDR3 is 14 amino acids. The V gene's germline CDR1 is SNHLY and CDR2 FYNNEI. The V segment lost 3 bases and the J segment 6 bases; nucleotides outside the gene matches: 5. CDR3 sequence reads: CASSDKGARQPQHF. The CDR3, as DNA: TGTGCCAGCAGTGACAAGGGGGCGCGTCAGCCCCAGCATTTT.

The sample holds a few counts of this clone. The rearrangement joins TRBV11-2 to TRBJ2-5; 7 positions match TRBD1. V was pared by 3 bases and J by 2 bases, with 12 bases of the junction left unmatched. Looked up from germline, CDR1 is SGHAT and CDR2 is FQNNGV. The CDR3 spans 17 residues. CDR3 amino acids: CASSFPEGAVNQETQYF. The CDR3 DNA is TGTGCCAGCAGCTTCCCCGAGGGGGCCGTTAATCAAGAGACCCAGTACTTC. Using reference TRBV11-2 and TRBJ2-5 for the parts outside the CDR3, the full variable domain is EAGVAQSPRYKIIEKRQSVAFWCNPISGHATLYWYQQILGQGPKLLIQFQNNGVVDDSQLPKDRFSAERLKGVDSTLKIQPAKLEDSAVYLCASSFPEGAVNQETQYFGPGTRLLVL.

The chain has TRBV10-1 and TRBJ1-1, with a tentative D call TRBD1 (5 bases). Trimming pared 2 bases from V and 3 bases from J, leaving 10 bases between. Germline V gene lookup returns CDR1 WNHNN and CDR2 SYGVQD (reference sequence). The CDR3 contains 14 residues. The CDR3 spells CASSEPGGDTEAFF. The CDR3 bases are TGCGCCAGCAGTGAGCCCGGGGGGGACACTGAAGCTTTCTTT.

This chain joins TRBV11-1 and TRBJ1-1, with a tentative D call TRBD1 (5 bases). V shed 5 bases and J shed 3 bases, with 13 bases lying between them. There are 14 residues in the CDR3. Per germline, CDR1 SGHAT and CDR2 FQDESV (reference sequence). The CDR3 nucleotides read TGTGCCAGCAGCCGGCAGGAAGGGGACACTGAAGCTTTCTTT. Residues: CASSRQEGDTEAFF.

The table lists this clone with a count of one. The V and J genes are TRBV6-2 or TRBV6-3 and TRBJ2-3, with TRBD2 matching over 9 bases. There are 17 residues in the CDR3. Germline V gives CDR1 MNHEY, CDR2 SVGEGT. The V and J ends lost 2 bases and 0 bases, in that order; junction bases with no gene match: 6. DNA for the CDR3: TGTGCCAGCAGTTACGGGGGACTAGCTTCCAGCACAGATACGCAGTATTTT. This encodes CASSYGGLASSTDTQYF.

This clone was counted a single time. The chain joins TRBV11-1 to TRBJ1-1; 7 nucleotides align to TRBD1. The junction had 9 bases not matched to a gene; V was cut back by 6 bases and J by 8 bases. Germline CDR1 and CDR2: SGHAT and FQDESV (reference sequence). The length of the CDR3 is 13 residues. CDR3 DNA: TGTGCCAGCAGTAACGGACAGGATCCCGAAGCTTTCTTT. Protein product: CASSNGQDPEAFF.

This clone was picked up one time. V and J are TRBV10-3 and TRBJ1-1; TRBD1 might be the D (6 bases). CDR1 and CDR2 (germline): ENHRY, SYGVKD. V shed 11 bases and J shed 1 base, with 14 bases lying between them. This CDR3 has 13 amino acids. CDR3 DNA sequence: TGTGCCGCCCGGGACACCTGGAACACTGAAGCTTTCTTT. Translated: CAARDTWNTEAFF.

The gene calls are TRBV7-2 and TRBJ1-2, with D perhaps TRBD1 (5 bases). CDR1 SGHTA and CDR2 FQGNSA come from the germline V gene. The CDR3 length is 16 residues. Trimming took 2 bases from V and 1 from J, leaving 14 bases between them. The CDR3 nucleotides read TGTGCCAGCAGCTTATTTCCCACGGGGGGTAACTATGGCTACACCTTC. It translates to CASSLFPTGGNYGYTF.

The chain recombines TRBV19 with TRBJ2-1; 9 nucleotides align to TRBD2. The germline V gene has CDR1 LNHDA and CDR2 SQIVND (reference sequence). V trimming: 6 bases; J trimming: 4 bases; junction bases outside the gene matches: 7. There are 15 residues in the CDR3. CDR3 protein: CASSQISGGYNEQFF. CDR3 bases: TGTGCCAGTAGCCAGATTAGCGGGGGATACAATGAGCAGTTCTTC.

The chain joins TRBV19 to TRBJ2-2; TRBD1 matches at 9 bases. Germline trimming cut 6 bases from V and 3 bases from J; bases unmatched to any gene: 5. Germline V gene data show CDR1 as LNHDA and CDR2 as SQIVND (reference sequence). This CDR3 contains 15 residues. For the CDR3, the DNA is TGTGCCAGTAGGCGGGACAGGGCGGACACCGGGGAGCTGTTTTTT. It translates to CASRRDRADTGELFF. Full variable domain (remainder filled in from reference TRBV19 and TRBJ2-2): DGGITQSPKYLFRKEGQNVTLSCEQNLNHDAMYWYRQDPGQGLRLIYYSQIVNDFQKGDIAEGYSVSREKKESFPLTVTSAQKNPTAFYLCASRRDRADTGELFFGEGSRLTVL.

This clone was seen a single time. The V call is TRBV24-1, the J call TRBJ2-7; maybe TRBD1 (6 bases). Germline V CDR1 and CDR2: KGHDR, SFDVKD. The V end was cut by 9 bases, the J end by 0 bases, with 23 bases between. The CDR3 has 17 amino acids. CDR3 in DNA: TGTGCCACCGGGTGGGGGCTGGCTGACGAAAGCTCCTACGAGCAGTACTTC. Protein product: CATGWGLADESSYEQYF.

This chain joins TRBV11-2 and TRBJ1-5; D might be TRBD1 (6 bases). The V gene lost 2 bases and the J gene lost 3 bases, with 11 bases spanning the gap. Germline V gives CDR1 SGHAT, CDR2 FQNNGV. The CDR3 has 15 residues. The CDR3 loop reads CASSLSWDNNQPQHF. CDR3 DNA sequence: TGTGCCAGCAGCTTAAGTTGGGACAACAATCAGCCCCAGCATTTT.

The CDR3 DNA sequence: TGTGCCAGCAGCGTCGGGGACACAGTGAACACTGAAGCTTTCTTT. Its translation: CASSVGDTVNTEAFF. The rearrangement links TRBV9 to TRBJ1-1; D might be TRBD1 (6 bases). The CDR3 runs to 15 residues. V lost 2 bases, J lost 0 bases, and 11 bases lay in between. The germline CDR1 and CDR2 sequences are SGDLS and YYNGEE. The variable domain in full, completed from reference TRBV9 and TRBJ1-1, reads DSGVTQTPKHLITATGQRVTLRCSPRSGDLSVYWYQQSLDQGLQFLIQYYNGEERAKGNILERFSAQQFPDLHSELNLSSLELGDSALYFCASSVGDTVNTEAFFGQGTRLTVV.

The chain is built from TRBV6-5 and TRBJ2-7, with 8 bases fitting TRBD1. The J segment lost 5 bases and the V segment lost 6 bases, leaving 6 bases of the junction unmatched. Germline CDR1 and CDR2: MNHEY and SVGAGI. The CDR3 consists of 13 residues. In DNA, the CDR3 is TGTGCCAGCAGCCGAGGACAGGGACACGAGCAGTACTTC. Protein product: CASSRGQGHEQYF.

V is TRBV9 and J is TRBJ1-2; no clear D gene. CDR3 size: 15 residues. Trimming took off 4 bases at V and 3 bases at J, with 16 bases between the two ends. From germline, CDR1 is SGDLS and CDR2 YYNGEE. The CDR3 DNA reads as TGTGCCAGCAGCATAGGGCCGGGATCGGACTATGGCTACACCTTC. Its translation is CASSIGPGSDYGYTF.

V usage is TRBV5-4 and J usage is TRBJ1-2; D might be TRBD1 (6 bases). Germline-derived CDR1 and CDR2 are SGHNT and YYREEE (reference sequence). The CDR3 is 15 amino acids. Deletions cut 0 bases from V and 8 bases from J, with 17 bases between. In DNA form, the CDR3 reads TGTGCCAGCAGCTTGGGAGACAGGTTGGGTAGCGGCTACACCTTC. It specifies CASSLGDRLGSGYTF.